Shown below are 5 T cell receptor beta chains from a single sample sequenced in a study of siplizumab effects on memory and regulatory T cells. Generated by immunoSEQ multiplex PCR, the TCRdb table keeps only in-frame clones and is missing some. Counted here are 100,000 or so clones, approximately 91% occurring once; the ten biggest clones make up roughly 2.7%. Material for sequencing was CD4+ T cells sorted from blood. The receptors derive from a human donor in good health. Some clones in this sample may be carry-over from other donors' samples.

J is TRBJ2-5 and V is TRBV11-3; no reliable D call. Germline CDR1 reads SGHNT; CDR2 reads YENEEA. The CDR3 extends over 12 amino acids. V was shortened by 3 bases and J by 5 bases, with 7 bases between the two germline ends. CDR3 amino acids: CASSLGSETQYF. CDR3 in DNA: TGTGCCAGCAGCTTGGGCAGCGAGACCCAGTACTTC.

This sequence joins TRBV7-3 and TRBJ2-5; 7 nucleotides match TRBD2. The CDR3 sequence is 15 residues long. V trimming: 4 bases; J trimming: 2 bases; junction bases outside the gene matches: 7. Germline CDR1 is SGHTA and CDR2 is FQGTGA. CDR3 loop: CASSYTASGQETQYF. The CDR3 nucleotides are TGTGCCAGCAGCTATACGGCTAGCGGTCAAGAGACCCAGTACTTC.

The CDR3 bases are TGTGCCAGCGCCAAAGGGACAGGCCATAACTATGGCTACACCTTC. Encoded protein: CASAKGTGHNYGYTF. The chain is built from TRBV6-5 and TRBJ1-2, with 8 bases identical to TRBD1. Germline V gene sequence: CDR1 MNHEY, CDR2 SVGAGI. After removal of 8 bases from V and 1 base from J, the junction contained 9 bases not matched to a gene. The CDR3 covers 15 residues.

This chain joins TRBV5-5 and TRBJ2-3, with D perhaps matching TRBD1 (7 bases). Germline lookup yields CDR1 SGHKS and CDR2 YYEKEE (reference sequence). This CDR3 is 14 amino acids long. Trimming left V 10 bases short and J 2 bases short, with 17 bases between. The DNA for the CDR3 is TGTGCCGGAAAAAGGGGGCGGGACACAGATACGCAGTATTTT. Translation gives CAGKRGRDTDTQYF.

The chain joins TRBV27 to TRBJ1-6; D gene uncertain. V dropped 7 bases and J dropped 8 bases, with 18 bases sitting between them. The CDR3 is 15 residues long. From germline, CDR1 is MNHEY and CDR2 SMNVEV (reference sequence). CDR3 residues: CASTSRGSGDSPLHF. The CDR3 coding sequence is TGTGCCAGCACCTCCCGGGGTAGCGGGGATTCACCCCTCCACTTT.